The 21 T cell receptor beta chains below come from one sample, sequenced in a study of cytomegalovirus exposure and HLA in healthy donors (dated by TCRdb to about 2017). Libraries were built with the immunoSEQ multiplex PCR assay. For the multiplex PCR, a mixture combining 60 forward primers for TCR Vbeta segments and 13 reverse primers for TCR Jbeta segments was used. TCRdb carries this immuneACCESS record with in-frame sequences only. Its versions omit some clonotypes, under half of them owing to an unresolved V gene in the studies checked, with the rest unexplained. The sample table lists roughly 180,000 clones, 60% to 80% of them with a count of one. Together, the top ten hold about 7.7% of the sample. Input material: PBMCs. The receptors derive from a woman between 40 and 50 years old in good health and CMV-seropositive.

This chain links TRBV6-1 with TRBJ1-2; 8 bases line up with TRBD1. This CDR3 has 16 residues. Trimming at V came to 0 bases and at J to 5 bases, leaving 8 bases not matched to a gene. The V gene's germline CDR1 is MNHNS and CDR2 SASEGT. CDR3 in DNA: TGTGCCAGCAGTGAAGCCACGGGACAGGCGGGATATGGCTACACCTTC. This encodes CASSEATGQAGYGYTF.

Comment on this clone: Other DNA sequences of this sample code for an identical CDR3. The V gene is TRBV2, the J gene TRBJ2-1, with TRBD2 identical over 11 bases. Germline V gives CDR1 SNHLY, CDR2 FYNNEI. This CDR3 has 15 amino acids. Germline trimming cut 6 bases from V and 2 bases from J; bases unmatched to any gene: 3. For the CDR3, the DNA is TGTGCCAGCAGGTTAGCGGGAGGGCCCTACAATGAGCAGTTCTTC. Translating it yields CASRLAGGPYNEQFF.

There are a few counts of this clone. V gene TRBV15 combines with J gene TRBJ2-1; TRBD1 aligns across 9 bases. This CDR3 is built from 14 residues. The V gene end was trimmed by 5 bases and the J gene end by 8 bases; junction bases not matched to a gene: 7. Germline V CDR1 and CDR2: LNHNV, YYDKDF (reference sequence). The CDR3 sequence: CATSGRTGVDEQFF. CDR3 nucleotide sequence: TGTGCCACCAGCGGTCGGACAGGGGTGGATGAGCAGTTCTTC.

V and J are TRBV27 and TRBJ1-2, with a tentative D call TRBD1 (6 bases). V was trimmed by 9 bases and J by 2 bases, leaving 16 bases between them. The CDR3 loop spans 14 amino acids. The V gene's germline CDR1 is MNHEY and CDR2 SMNVEV (reference sequence). CDR3: CASSPGVGNYGYTF. CDR3 DNA sequence: TGTGCCAGTTCCCCAGGGGTAGGCAACTATGGCTACACCTTC.

Points on this clone: One junction end disagrees with the germline gene, perhaps due to a read error. The chain is built from TRBV28 and TRBJ2-7; 11 positions agree with TRBD2. The germline CDR1 and CDR2 sequences are MDHEN and SYDVKM. The CDR3 spans 15 residues. The CDR3 DNA follows: TGTGCCAGCAGCTTAGGGGGGACTAGCGGCTACCAGCAGTACTTC. This codes for CASSLGGTSGYQQYF.

The table lists this clone with a few counts. This chain links TRBV7-3 with TRBJ2-3, with 11 bases that match TRBD1. This CDR3 contains 16 residues. Trimming at V came to 4 bases and at J to 1 base, leaving 4 bases not matched to a gene. The germline V gene has CDR1 SGHTA and CDR2 FQGTGA. The CDR3 protein is CASSWTGGRGTDTQYF. CDR3 DNA sequence: TGTGCCAGCAGCTGGACAGGGGGCAGGGGCACAGATACGCAGTATTTT.

J is TRBJ2-7 and V is TRBV6-1; 7 nucleotides line up with TRBD1. The CDR3 extends over 15 amino acids. V lost 4 bases to trimming and J lost 5 bases; unmatched junction nucleotides: 11. Germline lookup yields CDR1 MNHNS and CDR2 SASEGT. The DNA of the CDR3 is TGTGCCAGCAGTGCTGGGACAGACCGGAGCGACGAGCAGTACTTC. It yields the protein CASSAGTDRSDEQYF.

This clone was observed a single time. CDR3 sequence: CASIRDSNYGYTF. DNA of the CDR3: TGTGCCAGCATTCGGGACAGTAACTATGGCTACACCTTC. V gene TRBV28 combines with J gene TRBJ1-2, with 7 bases matching TRBD1. The germline CDR1 and CDR2 sequences are MDHEN and SYDVKM. The CDR3 extends over 13 amino acids. V was pared by 7 bases and J by 1 base, with 3 bases of the junction left unmatched.

The rearrangement uses TRBV5-4 and TRBJ1-1; possible D gene TRBD1, 5 bases. Germline V lookup: CDR1 SGHNT, CDR2 YYREEE (reference sequence). V was shortened by 1 base and J by 5 bases, with 9 bases between the two germline ends. CDR3 size: 13 residues. The CDR3, as DNA: TGTGCCAGCAGCTTGCTTGGGGCGACTGAAGCTTTCTTT. Its protein is CASSLLGATEAFF. The variable domain in full, completed from reference TRBV5-4 and TRBJ1-1, reads ETGVTQSPTHLIKTRGQQVTLRCSSQSGHNTVSWYQQALGQGPQFIFQYYREEENGRGNFPPRFSGLQFPNYSSELNVNALELDDSALYLCASSLLGATEAFFGQGTRLTVV.

The chain recombines TRBV2 with TRBJ2-5; the D gene is possibly TRBD2 (6 bases). Looked up from germline, CDR1 is SNHLY and CDR2 is FYNNEI. The CDR3 has 10 residues. V lost 4 bases to trimming and J lost 11 bases, with 8 bases between them. The CDR3, as DNA: TGTGCCAGCAGTGTGGGGAGGCAGTACTTC. Translating gives CASSVGRQYF.

With respect to this clone: Because the CDR3 is missing its conserved closing phenylalanine or tryptophan, this is likely a read error. The chain uses TRBV27 and TRBJ1-2; maybe TRBD1 (5 bases). Between the trimmed V and J ends, which lost 7 bases and 5 bases, there was a span of 20 bases. The germline gives CDR1 MNHEY, CDR2 SMNVEV (reference sequence). The CDR3 contains 15 residues. CDR3: CASKNPGGSVYGYTL. The CDR3 DNA reads TGTGCCAGCAAAAATCCGGGGGGATCGGTTTATGGCTACACCCTC.

As concerns this clone: The junction departs from the called germline gene at one end, perhaps through a read error. The DNA of the CDR3 is TGTGCCAGCAGCCCCGGGACAGATCAAGAAACCCAGTACTTC. Its protein is CASSPGTDQETQYF. This rearrangement joins TRBV7-3 to TRBJ2-5; 7 nucleotides match TRBD1. CDR1 is SGHTA, CDR2 FQGTGA, per germline. The CDR3 is 14 amino acids.

This clone was recorded a few times. V usage is TRBV21-1 and J usage is TRBJ1-2. TRBV21-1 counts as a pseudogene. The CDR3 runs to 11 residues. The DNA for the CDR3 is TGTGCCAGCAGCCGTGACTATGGCTACACCTTC. Translated, it gives CASSRDYGYTF.

The V and J genes are TRBV19 and TRBJ2-7; tentative D call: TRBD1 (6 bases). V lost 6 bases and J lost 1, with 10 bases in between. CDR1 and CDR2 from the germline V gene are LNHDA and SQIVND (reference sequence). This CDR3 spans 13 amino acids. CDR3 in DNA: TGTGCCAGTAGCGGGACACCTTCCTACGAGCAGTACTTC. Protein: CASSGTPSYEQYF.

The V and J genes are TRBV29-1 and TRBJ2-3; D is possibly TRBD2 (6 bases). The CDR3 is 14 residues long. Germline lookup yields CDR1 SQVTM and CDR2 ANQGSEA. V dropped 2 bases and J dropped 0 bases, with 9 bases sitting between them. This CDR3 is CSVERRASTDTQYF. The CDR3 DNA sequence: TGCAGCGTTGAAAGGAGGGCTAGCACAGATACGCAGTATTTT.

The rearrangement joins TRBV19 to TRBJ1-2, with D tentatively TRBD1 (5 bases). V lost 10 bases to trimming and J lost 8 bases, with 26 bases between them. CDR3 length: 15 residues. Germline lookup yields CDR1 LNHDA and CDR2 SQIVND (reference sequence). The CDR3 nucleotides are TGTGCCACCATCTGGAGGGTCCGGGACGAGAGGGGCTACACCTTC. Translation gives CATIWRVRDERGYTF.

The table lists this clone with a few counts. The chain is built from TRBV4-2 and TRBJ2-1, with 7 bases fitting TRBD2. V gave up 1 base and J gave up 5 bases; unmatched junction bases: 11. Germline V lookup: CDR1 LGHNA, CDR2 YNFKEQ. CDR3 length: 17 residues. This CDR3 reads CASSQGLAGVGDNEQFF. CDR3 nucleotide sequence: TGTGCCAGCAGCCAAGGCTTGGCGGGGGTGGGAGACAATGAGCAGTTCTTC.

The genes are TRBV19 and TRBJ2-2; 13 bases agree with TRBD2. This CDR3 has 14 residues. Trimming removed 8 bases from V and 7 bases from J; junction bases left unmatched: 4. Germline V lookup: CDR1 LNHDA, CDR2 SQIVND (reference sequence). As DNA, the CDR3 is TGTGCCAGTTCACTAGCGGGAGGGAACGGGGAGCTGTTTTTT. This encodes CASSLAGGNGELFF.

In this sample, this clone turned up once. This chain joins TRBV5-1 and TRBJ2-7; weak D call: TRBD1 (6 bases). Germline V gene sequence: CDR1 SGHRS, CDR2 YFSETQ. V shed 2 bases and J shed 1 base, with 10 bases lying between them. CDR3 size: 14 residues. As DNA, the CDR3 is TGCGCCAGCAGCTTTGGGACAATATCCTACGAGCAGTACTTC. It yields the protein CASSFGTISYEQYF.

V usage is TRBV7-9 and J usage is TRBJ2-2; the match to TRBD2 covers 14 bases. The germline gives CDR1 SEHNR, CDR2 FQNEAQ (reference sequence). Trimming took 5 bases from V and 4 from J; bases not matched to a gene: 3. The CDR3 is made up of 16 amino acids. The CDR3 sequence is CASSTGLAGVTGELFF. The DNA of the CDR3 is TGTGCCAGCAGCACGGGACTAGCGGGAGTCACCGGGGAGCTGTTTTTT.

The chain joins TRBV9 to TRBJ2-5, with 9 bases lining up with TRBD2. Trimming took 4 bases from V and 4 from J; bases not matched to a gene: 17. This CDR3 contains 18 residues. The germline V gene has CDR1 SGDLS and CDR2 YYNGEE. CDR3 DNA sequence: TGTGCCAGCAGCACCCTATCTGGCGGGGGGGGGCTAAGAGAGACCCAGTACTTC. Its translation is CASSTLSGGGGLRETQYF.